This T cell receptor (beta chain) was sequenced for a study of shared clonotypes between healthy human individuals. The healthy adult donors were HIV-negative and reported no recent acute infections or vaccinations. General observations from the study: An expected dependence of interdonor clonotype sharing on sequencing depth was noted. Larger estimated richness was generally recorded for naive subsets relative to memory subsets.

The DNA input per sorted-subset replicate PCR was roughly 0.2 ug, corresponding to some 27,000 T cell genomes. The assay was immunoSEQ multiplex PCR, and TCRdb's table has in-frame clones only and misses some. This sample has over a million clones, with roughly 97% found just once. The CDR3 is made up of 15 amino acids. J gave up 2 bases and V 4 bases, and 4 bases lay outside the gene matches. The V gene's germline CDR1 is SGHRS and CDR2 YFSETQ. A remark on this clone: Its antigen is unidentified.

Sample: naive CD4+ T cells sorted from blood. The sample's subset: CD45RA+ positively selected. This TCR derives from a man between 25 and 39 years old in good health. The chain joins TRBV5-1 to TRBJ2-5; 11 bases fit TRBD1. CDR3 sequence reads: CASSMDRGLQETQYF. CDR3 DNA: TGCGCCAGCAGCATGGACAGGGGGCTGCAAGAGACCCAGTACTTC.